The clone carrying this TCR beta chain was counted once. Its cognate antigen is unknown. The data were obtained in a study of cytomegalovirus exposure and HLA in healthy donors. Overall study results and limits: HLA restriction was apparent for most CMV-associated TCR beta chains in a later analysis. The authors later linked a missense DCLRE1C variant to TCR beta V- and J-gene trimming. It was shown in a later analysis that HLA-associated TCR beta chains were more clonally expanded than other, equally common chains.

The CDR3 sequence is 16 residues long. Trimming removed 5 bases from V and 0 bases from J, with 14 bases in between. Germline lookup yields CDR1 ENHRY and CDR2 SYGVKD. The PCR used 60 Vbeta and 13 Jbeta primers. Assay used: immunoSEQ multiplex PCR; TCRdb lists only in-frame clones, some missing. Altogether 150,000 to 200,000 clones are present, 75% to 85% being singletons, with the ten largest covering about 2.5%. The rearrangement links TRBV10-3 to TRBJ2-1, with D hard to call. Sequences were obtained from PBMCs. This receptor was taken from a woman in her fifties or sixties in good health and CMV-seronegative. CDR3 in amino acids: CAISSSPGYSYNEQFF. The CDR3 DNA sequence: TGTGCCATCAGTTCAAGTCCCGGGTACTCCTACAATGAGCAGTTCTTC.